The 22 T cell receptor beta chains listed next were all sequenced from one sample in a study of shared clonotypes between healthy human individuals. TCRdb's copy holds only in-frame clones and misses some; the assay was immunoSEQ multiplex PCR. The sample gives about 2.3 million clones, approximately 95% of which show up once; about 0.39% is in the top ten. The sample consisted of naive CD4+ T cells from PBMCs. Subset: CD45RA+ positively selected. The receptor set was obtained from a man between 18 and 35 years old in good health. Some clones in this sample may be carry-over from other donors' samples.

This clone was seen a single time. The genes are TRBV7-6 and TRBJ2-1, with 12 bases identical to TRBD2. V shed 4 bases and J 10 bases; nucleotides not matched to a gene: 17. From germline, CDR1 is SGHVS and CDR2 FNYEAQ. The CDR3 is 18 residues long. CDR3: CASSSITRLAGVLPEQFF. The CDR3, as DNA: TGTGCCAGCAGCTCTATAACCCGACTAGCGGGAGTCTTACCCGAGCAGTTCTTC.

For the CDR3, the DNA is TGCGCCAGCAGACTACCGGGCTCCGGAGCGCAGTATTTT. Translated, it gives CASRLPGSGAQYF. The V call is TRBV5-1, the J call TRBJ2-3; the D is unclear. CDR3 length: 13 residues. Trimming took off 5 bases at V and 10 bases at J, with 17 bases between the two ends. CDR1 and CDR2 from the germline V gene are SGHRS and YFSETQ.

This rearrangement joins TRBV7-3 to TRBJ2-2, with D hard to call. The CDR3 length is 13 residues. CDR1 is SGHTA and CDR2 is FQGTGA in the germline V gene. V dropped 1 base and J dropped 5 bases, with 5 bases sitting between them. Here the CDR3 DNA reads TGTGCCAGCAGCTTAATTATAACCGGGGAGCTGTTTTTT. Encoded protein: CASSLIITGELFF. Full variable domain (missing parts from reference TRBV7-3 and TRBJ2-2): GAGVSQTPSNKVTEKGKYVELRCDPISGHTALYWYRQSLGQGPEFLIYFQGTGAADDSGLPNDRFFAVRPEGSVSTLKIQRTERGDSAVYLCASSLIITGELFFGEGSRLTVL.

This sequence joins TRBV7-2 and TRBJ2-4; D unclear. CDR1 and CDR2 (germline): SGHTA, FQGNSA. V lost 2 bases and J 15 bases, leaving 26 bases between the germline ends. This CDR3 is 16 amino acids long. CDR3 sequence: CASSLKPRTVDYTVYF. CDR3 sequence (DNA): TGTGCCAGCAGCTTAAAGCCCCGGACCGTCGATTATACAGTGTACTTC.

The chain combines TRBV6-4 with TRBJ1-2; D is ambiguous. Germline-derived CDR1 and CDR2 are MRHNA and SNTAGT. Trimming removed 3 bases from V and 6 bases from J, with 17 bases in between. This CDR3 has 15 amino acids. CDR3 nucleotides: TGTGCCAGCAGTGATCTGAATCCGGGAAAAAATGGCTACACCTTC. Translation: CASSDLNPGKNGYTF.

The rearrangement uses TRBV5-1 and TRBJ1-4, with a tentative D call TRBD1 (6 bases). In germline, CDR1 is SGHRS, CDR2 YFSETQ. CDR3 length: 14 residues. V lost 2 bases and J 8 bases, leaving 13 bases between the germline ends. The CDR3 coding sequence is TGCGCCAGCAGCTTTCAGGGGATGAAGGAAAAACTGTTTTTT. Translating it yields CASSFQGMKEKLFF.

The V and J genes are TRBV29-1 and TRBJ1-2; D unclear. Germline V gives CDR1 SQVTM, CDR2 ANQGSEA. Trimming took off 4 bases at V and 3 bases at J, with 15 bases between the two ends. This CDR3 spans 14 amino acids. CDR3 coding DNA: TGCAGCGTTGCCTCCGGCAGCTCTTACTATGGCTACACCTTC. Its protein product is CSVASGSSYYGYTF.

The chain's CDR3 is CASSSGTVIYEQYF. The CDR3 coding sequence is TGTGCCAGCAGTTCCGGGACAGTCATCTACGAGCAGTACTTC. J is TRBJ2-7 and V is TRBV28; 7 positions match TRBD1. J gave up 3 bases and V 4 bases, and 6 bases lay outside the gene matches. This CDR3 region has 14 residues. Germline V gene lookup returns CDR1 MDHEN and CDR2 SYDVKM.

The chain combines TRBV19 with TRBJ2-7; 8 nucleotides line up with TRBD2. CDR1 and CDR2 from the germline V gene are LNHDA and SQIVND (reference sequence). The CDR3 contains 16 residues. J was trimmed by 5 bases and V by 4 bases; bases with no gene match: 13. The CDR3 reads CASSSTGTRRGHEQYF. The CDR3 DNA reads as TGTGCCAGTAGTAGTACCGGGACTAGGAGAGGACACGAGCAGTACTTC. Complete variable domain (other parts from reference TRBV19 and TRBJ2-7): DGGITQSPKYLFRKEGQNVTLSCEQNLNHDAMYWYRQDPGQGLRLIYYSQIVNDFQKGDIAEGYSVSREKKESFPLTVTSAQKNPTAFYLCASSSTGTRRGHEQYFGPGTRLTVT.

The chain is built from TRBV7-2 and TRBJ1-5, with no clear D. From germline, CDR1 is SGHTA and CDR2 FQGNSA. The CDR3 sequence is 15 residues long. The V end was cut by 1 base, the J end by 4 bases, with 11 bases between. This CDR3 reads CASSLGLTLNQPQHF. The CDR3 DNA follows: TGTGCCAGCAGCTTAGGGTTGACCCTAAATCAGCCCCAGCATTTT. The variable domain in full, completed from reference TRBV7-2 and TRBJ1-5, reads GAGVSQSPSNKVTEKGKDVELRCDPISGHTALYWYRQSLGQGLEFLIYFQGNSAPDKSGLPSDRFSAERTGGSVSTLTIQRTQQEDSAVYLCASSLGLTLNQPQHFGDGTRLSIL.

Concerning this clone: Other DNA sequences in the same sample also yield this CDR3. The CDR3 DNA reads as TGCGCCAGCAGCTTGGGATCCTTAGGAGAGACCCAGTACTTC. Residues: CASSLGSLGETQYF. The rearrangement links TRBV5-1 to TRBJ2-5; D not resolved. Trimming took off 0 bases at V and 4 bases at J, with 10 bases between the two ends. This CDR3 has 14 residues. Germline V gives CDR1 SGHRS, CDR2 YFSETQ. The full variable domain, with the rest looked up from reference TRBV5-1 and TRBJ2-5, is KAGVTQTPRYLIKTRGQQVTLSCSPISGHRSVSWYQQTPGQGLQFLFEYFSETQRNKGNFPGRFSGRQFSNSRSEMNVSTLELGDSALYLCASSLGSLGETQYFGPGTRLLVL.

CDR3 nucleotides: TGTGCCAGCAGCCTTAAGGTTTGGTCTGGGGCCAACGTCCTGACTTTC. It is translated as CASSLKVWSGANVLTF. The genes are TRBV28 and TRBJ2-6; the D is unclear. The CDR3 extends over 16 amino acids. Germline V CDR1 and CDR2: MDHEN, SYDVKM. V dropped 6 bases and J dropped 1 base, with 13 bases sitting between them.

The chain recombines TRBV19 with TRBJ1-1; 8 nucleotides line up with TRBD1. Looked up from germline, CDR1 is LNHDA and CDR2 is SQIVND (reference sequence). V lost 6 bases, J lost 6 bases, and 6 bases stayed unmatched. The CDR3 is 13 amino acids. The CDR3, as DNA: TGTGCCAGTAGCCCGACAGGGGTTCCTGAAGCTTTCTTT. Protein sequence: CASSPTGVPEAFF.

The chain carries TRBV6-6 and TRBJ2-1; 8 bases line up with TRBD2. J lost 4 bases, V lost 8 bases, and 10 bases had no gene match. Germline CDR1 MNHNY, CDR2 SVGAGI (reference sequence). This CDR3 contains 15 residues. CDR3 residues: CASQSSGNGYNEQFF. The CDR3 bases are TGTGCCAGCCAGAGTAGCGGGAATGGTTACAATGAGCAGTTCTTC.

The chain carries TRBV6-1 and TRBJ1-5; no clear D. V shed 0 bases and J shed 11 bases, with 14 bases lying between them. The CDR3 length is 14 residues. Germline V gene lookup returns CDR1 MNHNS and CDR2 SASEGT. CDR3 nucleotide sequence: TGTGCCAGCAGTGAAGCACCCATTGGTCTGGCCCAGCATTTT. Amino acid sequence: CASSEAPIGLAQHF.

This chain links TRBV7-9 with TRBJ2-7, with no clear D. Trimming left V 5 bases short and J 0 bases short, with 14 bases between. This CDR3 comprises 15 residues. Germline-derived CDR1 and CDR2 are SEHNR and FQNEAQ (reference sequence). CDR3: CASSGRTESSYEQYF. CDR3 DNA: TGTGCCAGCAGCGGCCGGACCGAGAGCTCCTACGAGCAGTACTTC.

V gene TRBV9 combines with J gene TRBJ2-1; possibly TRBD1 for D (5 bases). The CDR3 runs 16 residues. V was cut by 3 bases and J by 2 bases, with 15 bases left in between. CDR1 is SGDLS and CDR2 is YYNGEE in the germline V gene. The CDR3 DNA follows: TGTGCCAGCAGCGCGAGAGGACAACTAACCTACAATGAGCAGTTCTTC. Translation: CASSARGQLTYNEQFF.

In this sample, this clone turned up once. The chain recombines TRBV6-6 with TRBJ1-2, with no clear D. Looked up from germline, CDR1 is MNHNY and CDR2 is SVGAGI (reference sequence). V was trimmed by 3 bases and J by 4 bases, leaving 15 bases between them. This CDR3 is 15 amino acids long. The CDR3 loop is CASSYIGLGVYGYTF. CDR3 sequence (DNA): TGTGCCAGCAGTTATATCGGTCTTGGGGTCTATGGCTACACCTTC.

To note about this clone: Additional DNA sequences in this sample encode the identical CDR3. This chain joins TRBV5-1 and TRBJ2-1, with a possible D match to TRBD2 (6 bases). Looked up from germline, CDR1 is SGHRS and CDR2 is YFSETQ. This CDR3 region has 16 residues. V gave up 3 bases and J gave up 0 bases, with 13 bases separating them. The CDR3 sequence: CASSSDSGSSYNEQFF. CDR3 bases: TGCGCCAGCAGCTCAGATAGCGGCAGCTCCTACAATGAGCAGTTCTTC.

The gene calls are TRBV2 and TRBJ2-3, with 9 bases matching TRBD2. CDR1 is SNHLY and CDR2 is FYNNEI in the germline V gene. The CDR3 spans 16 residues. Unmatched junction bases numbered 9, after V lost 6 bases and J lost 2 bases. CDR3 in amino acids: CASSPGLAPLTDTQYF. The CDR3 DNA reads TGTGCCAGCAGCCCCGGACTAGCGCCCCTCACAGATACGCAGTATTTT.

The chain employs TRBV28 and TRBJ1-5; D perhaps matches TRBD1 (6 bases). The germline V and J ends were trimmed by 5 bases and 0 bases, with 14 bases remaining between them. The CDR3 has 16 amino acids. The germline CDR1 and CDR2 sequences are MDHEN and SYDVKM. The CDR3, as DNA: TGTGCCAGCAGTCCTGGGACAATGTATAGCAATCAGCCCCAGCATTTT. This codes for CASSPGTMYSNQPQHF.

The V and J genes are TRBV25-1 and TRBJ2-1, with TRBD1 identical over 7 bases. V was clipped by 4 bases and J by 4 bases; unmatched bases: 13. The germline CDR1 and CDR2 sequences are MGHDK and SYGVNS. The CDR3 has 17 residues. The chain's CDR3 is CASSGGDSQSIYNEQFF. The CDR3, as DNA: TGTGCCAGCAGTGGAGGGGACAGCCAGTCCATTTACAATGAGCAGTTCTTC. The whole variable domain, remainder taken from reference TRBV25-1 and TRBJ2-1, is EADIYQTPRYLVIGTGKKITLECSQTMGHDKMYWYQQDPGMELHLIHYSYGVNSTEKGDLSSESTVSRIRTEHFPLTLESARPSHTSQYLCASSGGDSQSIYNEQFFGPGTRLTVL.